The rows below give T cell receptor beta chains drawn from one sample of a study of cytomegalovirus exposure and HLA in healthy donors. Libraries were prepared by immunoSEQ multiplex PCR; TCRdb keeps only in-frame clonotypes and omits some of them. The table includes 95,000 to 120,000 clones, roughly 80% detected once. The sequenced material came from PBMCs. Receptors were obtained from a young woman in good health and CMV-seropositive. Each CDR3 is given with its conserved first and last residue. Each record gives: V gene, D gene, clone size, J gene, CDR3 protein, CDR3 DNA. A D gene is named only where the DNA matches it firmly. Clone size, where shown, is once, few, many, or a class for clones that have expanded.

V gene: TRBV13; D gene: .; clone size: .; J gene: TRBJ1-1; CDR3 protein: CASSHAQGIRTEAFF; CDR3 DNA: TGTGCCAGCAGCCACGCTCAGGGGATTCGCACTGAAGCTTTCTTT
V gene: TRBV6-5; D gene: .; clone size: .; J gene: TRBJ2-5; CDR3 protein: CASTRTVGETQYF; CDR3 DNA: TGTGCCAGCACCCGGACAGTAGGCGAGACCCAGTACTTC
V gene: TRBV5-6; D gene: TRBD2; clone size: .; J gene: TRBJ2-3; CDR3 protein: CASSSELAGGADTQYF; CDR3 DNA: TGTGCCAGCAGCTCAGAACTAGCGGGGGGTGCAGATACGCAGTATTTT
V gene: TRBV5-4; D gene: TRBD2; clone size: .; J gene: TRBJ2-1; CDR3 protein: CASSWGLADSSYNEQFF; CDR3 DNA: TGTGCCAGCAGCTGGGGACTAGCGGATAGCTCCTACAATGAGCAGTTCTTC
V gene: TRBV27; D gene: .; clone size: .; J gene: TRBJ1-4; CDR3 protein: CASSLGIYQSGEKLFF; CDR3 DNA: TGTGCCAGCAGTTTGGGGATCTACCAAAGCGGTGAAAAACTGTTTTTT
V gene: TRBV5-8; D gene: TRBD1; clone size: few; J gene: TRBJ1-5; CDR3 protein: CASRRNRDSRYSNQPQHF; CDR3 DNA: TGTGCCAGCAGGCGAAACAGGGACAGCCGGTATAGCAATCAGCCCCAGCATTTT
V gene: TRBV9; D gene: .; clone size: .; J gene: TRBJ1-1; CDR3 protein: CASSPLAEMNTEAFF; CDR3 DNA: TGTGCCAGCAGCCCTCTCGCAGAAATGAACACTGAAGCTTTCTTT
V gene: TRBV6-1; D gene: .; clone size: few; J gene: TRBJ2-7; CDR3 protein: CASISPGVDYEQYF; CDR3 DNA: TGTGCCAGCATTTCGCCAGGGGTCGACTACGAGCAGTACTTC
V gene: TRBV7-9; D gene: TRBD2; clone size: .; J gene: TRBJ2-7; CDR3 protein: CASSLGPSGDPEQYF; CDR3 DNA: TGTGCCAGCAGCTTAGGTCCTAGCGGAGATCCCGAGCAGTACTTC
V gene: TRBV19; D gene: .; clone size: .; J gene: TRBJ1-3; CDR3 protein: CASSKRQDFTSGNTIYF; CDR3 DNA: TGTGCCAGTAGTAAAAGACAGGATTTCACCTCTGGAAACACCATATATTTT